This T cell receptor (beta chain) was retrieved from a study of cytomegalovirus exposure and HLA in healthy donors (dated by TCRdb to 2017 to 2019). Concerning the study at large: An earlier analysis of 587 of the donors reported 276 Gb of sequence data and some 110 million unique TCR beta sequences obtained from roughly 180 million T cells. Roughly 300 gigabases of sequencing data and around 85 million unique TCR sequences made up an early release that covered 640 HLA-typed donors. Of the 300 to 500 genotyped donors, 65% to 90% were placed in the genetic ancestry cluster associated with self-reported Caucasian donors. The study aimed to test whether signatures of past pathogen exposure could be identified by cataloging public T cell receptors. Using immunosequencing, the study profiled T cell repertoires from fewer than 700 subjects and related those repertoires to cytomegalovirus serostatus. Besides the first cohort of around 670 subjects, a separate validation cohort made up of 120 or so different subjects was used. To predict cytomegalovirus infection status, the study brought together high-throughput TCR immunosequencing, statistical association of individual TCRs with disease status, and machine learning. In a later analysis, previously published TCR beta repertoires from 600 to 850 donors were re-analyzed and high-resolution HLA genotyping was added so that TCR occurrence patterns could be studied. Rather than drawing on any new phenotypic data, the later analysis identified candidate immune exposures from TCR beta sequences and the way those sequences occurred across donors. In an earlier analysis of 500 to 650 of the donors, high-throughput TCR beta sequencing was used to judge whether each TCR beta V gene segment behaved as functional or pseudogenic. Alongside the repertoire data, information on donor age, sex, ethnicity and CMV serostatus was compiled. Genome-wide SNP genotypes for about three fifths of the roughly 670 donors were used in a later genetic analysis, which treated that subset as a discovery cohort. Every discovery cohort repertoire had been produced on one sequencing platform. HLA typing included class I and class II loci at four-digit resolution. The number of donors typed differed by locus, with roughly 629-640 for A, B, C, DRB1 and DQB1, roughly 550 for DQA1, over 600 for DPA1, and some 470 for DPB1. Several DR-DQ haplotypes were treated as single units for association and clustering because of strong linkage in the cohort. On average, around 200,000 unique TCR beta nucleotide sequences were sequenced per donor among more than 350 genotyped donors of the cohort, with 15% to 20% of those sequences being non-productive.

The paper as a whole reports these results and caveats: Strong co-occurrence of HLA alleles, especially DR and DQ, made assigning TCR associations to individual alleles difficult. Some IMGT-functional V segments, including TRBV6-2 and TRBV6-3, could not be distinguished by the 87-base-pair reads and were therefore excluded. Roughly uniform sequencing depth across donors was assumed in presence/absence analyses, although this assumption may not hold. A later analysis found that HLA-associated TCR beta chains were more clonally expanded and had lower generation probabilities than equally common non-associated chains. A few of the identified cytomegalovirus-associated TCR beta chains were confirmed in vitro to be specific for cytomegalovirus antigens. Specific HLA alleles were associated with about 17,000 TCR beta sequences at a false discovery rate of 0.05 in a later analysis. Only TCR beta chains were sequenced in this cohort, and the absence of alpha or paired-chain data limited detectable features. A further reported finding was that TCR beta sequences accurately predicted the HLA-A and HLA-B alleles for most subjects in the first cohort. In a later analysis, TCR association rates were found to vary across HLA loci, with the most associated TCRs seen for DRB1 alleles and the fewest for HLA-C alleles. Broadly in line with IMGT annotations, most TCR beta V segments showed up in productive rearrangements about 87% or about 30% of the time in an earlier analysis of 450 to 600 of the donors. A total of 150 to 200 TCR beta chains were listed by the study as associated with cytomegalovirus. A group of highly shared sequence variants was considered likely to be a technical artifact of the sequencing pipeline. Because counts were too low, some 16 rarely observed V segments, including chromosome 9 orphons, were excluded from the earlier analysis of around 590 of the donors. In a later genetic analysis, fewer N-insertions in productive TCRs were reported among donors in an Asian-associated ancestry cluster than the 666-donor mean. According to the authors, the approach could potentially be generalized to other disease states and immunological phenotypes. In both the original and validation cohorts, the classifier was reported to diagnose cytomegalovirus status with high specificity and sensitivity. A later genetic analysis associated a missense DCLRE1C variant with V-gene and J-gene trimming of TCR beta chains, and an independent cohort replicated the association. Correlated functional status among segregating V segments might be attributable to linkage disequilibrium, but an unknown experimental factor could not be ruled out. Immune exposure information for the cohort was limited to CMV serostatus. While some public TCRs were present in many individuals, most TCR sequences turned up only very rarely across donors. According to a later analysis, most CMV-associated TCR beta chains appeared to be HLA-restricted, and the HLA associations seemed to be driven largely by CMV exposure. A later analysis reported that several top co-occurrence clusters appeared linked to parvovirus B19, influenza, CMV and Epstein-Barr virus. Because HLA typing was missing for some donors at each locus, association tests included only the typed subset.

Preparation of the library involved the immunoSEQ multiplex PCR assay. For the multiplex PCR, a mixture combining 60 forward primers for TCR Vbeta segments and 13 reverse primers for TCR Jbeta segments was used. The CDR3 region of rearranged TCR beta genes was amplified from genomic DNA with a multiplex PCR assay. Amplified TCR beta libraries were sequenced as 87-base-pair reads on the Illumina HiSeq System. The source study handled its data this way. Across the 700 or so repertoires, a later analysis counted some 81 million unique TCR beta chains, around 11 million of which were shared by at least two donors. Raw reads were error-corrected and collapsed into unique sequences with a nearest-neighbor algorithm that merged closely related sequences to remove PCR and sequencing errors. To assign V, D and J gene segments, CDR3 sequences were aligned to IMGT reference sequences. For a sequence to be retained, a match of at least six nucleotides to both a V gene segment and a J gene segment was required. A rearrangement counted as productive if the CDR3 had no stop codons and remained in frame with V and J, and every other rearrangement counted as non-productive. Following IMGT convention, CDR3 was defined as the stretch from the second conserved V-encoded cysteine up to the conserved J-encoded phenylalanine. The earlier analysis of more than 450 of the donors excluded sequences that lacked an unambiguous match to a single V gene segment. In an earlier analysis of 587 of the donors, V segments were called functional above 56.7% productive rearrangements and were called segregating when the between-donor standard deviation exceeded 5%. A statistical classification framework was built for diagnosing cytomegalovirus status from the catalog of TCR beta chain sequences. In a later analysis, TCR nucleotide sequences were compared against IMGT/GENE-DB human TR gene sequences so that V and J genes could be assigned. In a later analysis, CDR3 sequences and most-parsimonious VDJ recombination scenarios were assigned using the TCRdist pipeline. A later analysis defined each TCR beta chain by its CDR3 amino acid sequence plus V-gene family, and excluded reads lacking a unique V-gene family. To address suspected cross-contamination and a sequencing artifact, a later analysis removed approximately 600 highly shared, low-generation-probability nucleotide sequences. For each public chain, a later analysis derived a clonal expansion index from normalized ranks of inferred template counts within each repertoire. A later analysis computed generation probabilities with a VDJ recombination model fitted to out-of-frame rearrangements, and checked the results against IGoR. A later analysis scored TCR-TCR, TCR-HLA and TCR-CMV co-occurrence with hypergeometric tests, applying a repertoire-size bias correction to TCR pairs. A later analysis estimated false discovery rates by permuting HLA or CMV assignments 20 times. In a later analysis, co-occurring TCRs were grouped with DBSCAN, and TCRdist sequence similarity was added when clustering was performed within HLA-allele-positive subsets. Repertoires with fewer than 30,000 or more than 120,000 public chains, plus five repertoires with anomalous nucleotide sharing, were excluded from co-occurrence clustering. Entries here come from immuneACCESS through TCRdb and include only in-frame sequences with V and J called. Some clones fail to appear in such tables; in the studies checked, an unresolved V gene covers under half of the shortfall, and the cause of the remainder is unknown. V, J and clone size are taken as reported in that table, and D and trimming were inferred from the DNA itself. This sample comprises approximately 61,000 clones, about 80% of them detected only once. Jointly, the top ten make up roughly 51% of the sample.

The cohort consisted of fewer than 700 healthy bone marrow donors. At the time of sampling, all cohort members were nominally healthy, though unrecorded immune exposures were likely present. The donor tested CMV seropositive and was one of the 289 seropositive cohort members. Every donor gave a peripheral blood sample, and the peripheral blood mononuclear cells from that sample were used for TCR beta sequencing. Genomic DNA was extracted from the blood cell samples with the Qiagen DNeasy Blood Extraction Kit. This clone has more than one count but fewer than ten. This receptor's antigen is unknown. There are no base qualities to consult, and no much larger clone falls within one base. Reading the germline V gene (reference sequence) gives CDR1 LNHNV and CDR2 YYDKDF. From the cysteine through the phenylalanine, the CDR3 covers 15 amino acids. The only DNA kept is the CDR3, 45 bases in frame from the first base.

The receptor chain draws on TRBV15 and TRBJ2-5; TRBD1 is possibly the D segment (5 matching bases). With the DNA end fitting TRBJ2-7 better, the J assignment may be wrong. This clonotype was sampled from a man aged 50 to 60 in good health and CMV-seropositive. The sequencing input was PBMCs. At the DNA level, the sequence is TGTGCCACCAGCAGAGGGACGGAAGGGGTCTACGAGCAGTACTTC. It translates as CATSRGTEGVYEQYF.